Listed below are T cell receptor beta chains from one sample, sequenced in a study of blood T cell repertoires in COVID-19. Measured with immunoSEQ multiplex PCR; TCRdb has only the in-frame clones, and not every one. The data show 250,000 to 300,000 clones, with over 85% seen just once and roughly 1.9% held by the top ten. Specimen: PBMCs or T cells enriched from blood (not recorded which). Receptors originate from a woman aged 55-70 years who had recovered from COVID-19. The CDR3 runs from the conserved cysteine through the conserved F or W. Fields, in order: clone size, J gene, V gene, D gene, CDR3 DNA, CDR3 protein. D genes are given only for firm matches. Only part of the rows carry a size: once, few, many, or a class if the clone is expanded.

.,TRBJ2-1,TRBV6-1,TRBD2,TGTGCCAGCAGTGAAATAGCGGGGTACAATGAGCAGTTCTTC,CASSEIAGYNEQFF
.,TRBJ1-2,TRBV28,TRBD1,TGTGCCGCACAGGGGACATCCTATGGCTACACCTTC,CAAQGTSYGYTF
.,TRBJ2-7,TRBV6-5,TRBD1,TGTGCCAGCGGGTCTTGGGACAGGGGGCCCTCGGAGCAGTACTTC,CASGSWDRGPSEQYF
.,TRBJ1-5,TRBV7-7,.,TGTGCTAGCAGCCACAGCCCCGTGGACTCATATAGCAATCAGCCCCAGCATTTT,CASSHSPVDSYSNQPQHF
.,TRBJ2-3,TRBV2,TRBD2,TGTGCCAGCAGCGGGTACTGGCGGGGGGCAAGCATCGATACGCAGTATTTT,CASSGYWRGASIDTQYF
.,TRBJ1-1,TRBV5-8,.,TGTGCCAGCAGCTTGGACGGGAAGAACACTGAAGCTTTCTTT,CASSLDGKNTEAFF
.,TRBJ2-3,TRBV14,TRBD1,TGTGCCAGCAGCCTTCGGACAGGGTTTGGCACAGATACGCAGTATTTT,CASSLRTGFGTDTQYF
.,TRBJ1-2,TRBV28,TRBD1,TGTGCCAGCAGTTTATTTAGGCAAGGGGGCGGCGGCTACACCTTC,CASSLFRQGGGGYTF
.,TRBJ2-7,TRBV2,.,TGTGCCAGCAGCAAGGGGGGGCGGTCCTACGAGCAGTACTTC,CASSKGGRSYEQYF
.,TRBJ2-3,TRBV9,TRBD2,TGTGCCAGCAGCCCCCAAATACTAGCGAGTAGCACAGATACGCAGTATTTT,CASSPQILASSTDTQYF
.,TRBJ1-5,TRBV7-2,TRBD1,TGTGCCAGCAGCGCCCCCGGATCCTTAGGGGGCGGGAATCAGCCCCAGCATTTT,CASSAPGSLGGGNQPQHF
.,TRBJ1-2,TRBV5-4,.,TGTGCCAGCAGCCCGTCGGCGGCTAACTATGGCTACACCTTC,CASSPSAANYGYTF
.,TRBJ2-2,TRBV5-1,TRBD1,TGCGCCAGCAGCCTGAAGGGGGCAGTAGGGGACACCGGGGAGCTGTTTTTT,CASSLKGAVGDTGELFF
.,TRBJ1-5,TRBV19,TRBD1,TGTGCCAGTAGTACCGGACAGGGCCCGAAGCCCCAGCATTTT,CASSTGQGPKPQHF
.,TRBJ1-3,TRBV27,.,TGTGCCAGCAGTTTATCGGGGAGGGAACGTAACACCATATATTTT,CASSLSGRERNTIYF
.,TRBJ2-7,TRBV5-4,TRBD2,TGTGCCAGCAGCCCTGGGACGACTAGCGGGGGGGATAGCGAGCAGTACTTC,CASSPGTTSGGDSEQYF
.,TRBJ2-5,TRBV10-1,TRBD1,TGCGCCAGCAGTGCGGGGACAGGGGAAGAGACCCAGTACTTC,CASSAGTGEETQYF
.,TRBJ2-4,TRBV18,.,TGTGCCAGCTCACCACGGGACAAAGCCAAAAACATTCAGTACTTC,CASSPRDKAKNIQYF
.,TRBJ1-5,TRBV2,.,TGTGCCAGCAGTGAAGACAGTCAGCCCCAGCATTTT,CASSEDSQPQHF
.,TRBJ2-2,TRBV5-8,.,TGTGCCAGCAGCTTGCAGTGGCAGTTTATACCCGGGGAGCTGTTTTTT,CASSLQWQFIPGELFF
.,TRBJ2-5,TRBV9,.,TGTGCCAGCAGCGACGTCCAGGGGGGCTGGAAGACCCAGTACTTC,CASSDVQGGWKTQYF
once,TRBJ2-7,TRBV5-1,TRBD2,TGCGCCAGCAGCATGGGACTAGCGGGAGGGATTTCCTACGAGCAGTACTTC,CASSMGLAGGISYEQYF
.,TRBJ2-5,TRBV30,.,TGTGCCTGGAGTGGGGCCGGGGTCCGGGAGACCCAGTACTTC,CAWSGAGVRETQYF
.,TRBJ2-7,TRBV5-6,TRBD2,TGTGCCAGCAGCCATAGACTAGCGGGTCGCACCTACGAGCAGTACTTC,CASSHRLAGRTYEQYF
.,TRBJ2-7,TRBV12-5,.,TGTGCTAGTGGTTCCAGACAGGACGAGCAGTACTTC,CASGSRQDEQYF
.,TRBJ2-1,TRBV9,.,TGTGCCAGCAGCGTCGGGAGCTACAATGAGCAGTTCTTC,CASSVGSYNEQFF
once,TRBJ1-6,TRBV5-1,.,TGCGCCAGCAGCACAGGACAGAACAGACGGGATCCCCTCCACTTT,CASSTGQNRRDPLHF
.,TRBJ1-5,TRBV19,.,TGTGCCGCCGAGGGGGTATATAGCAATCAGCCCCAGCATTTT,CAAEGVYSNQPQHF
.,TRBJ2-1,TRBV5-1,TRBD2,TGCGCCAGCAGCGCCGTGGGGCGCGGGAGTTACAATGAGCAGTTCTTC,CASSAVGRGSYNEQFF
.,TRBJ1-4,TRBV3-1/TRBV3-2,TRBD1,TGTGCCAGCAGCCCGACAGGGGATGGTGAAAAACTGTTTTTT,CASSPTGDGEKLFF
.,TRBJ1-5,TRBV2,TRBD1,TGTGCCAGCAGCACAGGGGGCGGGGATCAGCCCCAGCATTTT,CASSTGGGDQPQHF
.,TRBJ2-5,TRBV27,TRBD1,TGTGCCAGCGGAGACAGGGTACTGGAGACCCAGTACTTC,CASGDRVLETQYF